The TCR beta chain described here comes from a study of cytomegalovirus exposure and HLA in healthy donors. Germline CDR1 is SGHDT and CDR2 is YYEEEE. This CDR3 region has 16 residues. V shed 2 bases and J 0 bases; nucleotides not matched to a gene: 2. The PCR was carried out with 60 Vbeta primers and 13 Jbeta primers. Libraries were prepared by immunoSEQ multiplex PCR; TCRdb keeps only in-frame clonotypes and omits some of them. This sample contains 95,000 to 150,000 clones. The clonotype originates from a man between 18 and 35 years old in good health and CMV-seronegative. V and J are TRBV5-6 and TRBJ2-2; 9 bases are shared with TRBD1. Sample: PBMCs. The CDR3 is CASSFDRGTNTGELFF. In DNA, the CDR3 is TGTGCCAGCAGCTTCGACAGGGGGACGAACACCGGGGAGCTGTTTTTT.